These 15 T cell receptor beta chains share one sample of origin, sequenced in a study of control samples from healthy donors and cancer patients. Measured with immunoSEQ multiplex PCR; TCRdb has only the in-frame clones, and not every one. The repertoire holds 130,000 or so clones, with about 88% as singletons. The sequenced sample consisted of blood. These receptors all stem from a man aged 50-59 years in good health.

The rearrangement links TRBV6-5 to TRBJ2-3, with no clear D. Germline CDR1 reads MNHEY; CDR2 reads SVGAGI. V gave up 5 bases and J gave up 2 bases, with 11 bases separating them. This CDR3 spans 14 amino acids. CDR3 in DNA: TGTGCCAGCAGTCAAAGGCCGACCACAGATACGCAGTATTTT. Its protein is CASSQRPTTDTQYF.

This clone has only one observation. The chain is built from TRBV5-1 and TRBJ2-7; a weak D match, TRBD1 (6 bases). CDR3 length equals 13 residues. Germline values: CDR1 SGHRS, CDR2 YFSETQ. Trimming took 5 bases from V and 3 from J, leaving 12 bases between them. As DNA, the CDR3 is TGCGCCAGCAGAAGACCGGACAGCTACGAGCAGTACTTC. Its protein is CASRRPDSYEQYF.

This chain links TRBV13 with TRBJ2-2; 7 nucleotides agree with TRBD1. The CDR3 loop spans 16 amino acids. The V and J ends lost 2 bases and 3 bases, in that order; junction bases with no gene match: 6. Germline loops: CDR1 PRHDT, CDR2 FYEKMQ (reference sequence). CDR3 nucleotide sequence: TGTGCCAGCAGCTTAAACACGGGACAGTACACCGGGGAGCTGTTTTTT. It is translated as CASSLNTGQYTGELFF.

The J gene is TRBJ2-7, the V gene TRBV14, with D unclear. Between the trimmed V and J ends, which lost 6 bases and 4 bases, there was a span of 10 bases. This CDR3 region has 12 residues. Germline CDR1 SGHDN, CDR2 FVKESK. The CDR3, as DNA: TGTGCCAGCAGTTACGACCCTTACGAGCAGTACTTC. This translates into CASSYDPYEQYF.

The chain combines TRBV6-5 with TRBJ2-7, with D tentatively TRBD2 (5 bases). CDR1 MNHEY and CDR2 SVGAGI come from the germline V gene. The CDR3 covers 14 residues. Trimming removed 4 bases from V and 5 bases from J, with 15 bases in between. CDR3 sequence: CASSSTSAGNEQYF. The DNA for the CDR3 is TGTGCCAGCAGTTCCACCTCGGCCGGGAACGAGCAGTACTTC.

This chain connects TRBV19 to TRBJ2-7; the match to TRBD2 covers 9 bases. This CDR3 has 17 residues. V shed 3 bases, J shed 3 bases, and the junction held 12 bases outside the gene matches. In germline, CDR1 is LNHDA, CDR2 SQIVND (reference sequence). CDR3 sequence reads: CASSIRRRAGGYYEQYF. Written as DNA, the CDR3 is TGTGCCAGTAGTATTCGACGCAGAGCGGGAGGATACTACGAGCAGTACTTC.

The genes are TRBV5-1 and TRBJ2-7, with a weak D call TRBD1 (6 bases). The germline gives CDR1 SGHRS, CDR2 YFSETQ. This CDR3 comprises 13 residues. V dropped 3 bases and J dropped 10 bases, with 17 bases sitting between them. CDR3 sequence: CASSSVTGMDQYF. For the CDR3, the DNA is TGCGCCAGCAGCTCCGTGACAGGCATGGATCAGTACTTC.

This chain uses TRBV15 with TRBJ1-1; D not certain. V dropped 6 bases and J dropped 1 base, with 12 bases sitting between them. Germline V gives CDR1 LNHNV, CDR2 YYDKDF (reference sequence). This CDR3 contains 14 residues. Here the CDR3 DNA reads TGTGCCACCAGGGAAGGGATCGCGAACACTGAAGCTTTCTTT. This encodes CATREGIANTEAFF.

Regarding this clone: A read error is the likely source, as a far larger clone sits one nucleotide away. The sample contains more than one DNA sequence encoding this CDR3. CDR3 sequence reads: CASSLDQGAGETQYF. For the CDR3, the DNA is TGTGCAAGCAGTTTGGACCAGGGGGCAGGGGAGACCCAGTACTTC. The rearrangement links TRBV28 to TRBJ2-5; TRBD1 aligns across 8 bases. The CDR3 is made up of 15 amino acids. From germline, CDR1 is MDHEN and CDR2 SYDVKM.

The J gene is TRBJ2-7, the V gene TRBV7-2; D gene ambiguous. Germline V lookup: CDR1 SGHTA, CDR2 FQGNSA. Trimming removed 5 bases from V and 4 bases from J, with 6 bases in between. This CDR3 has 11 residues. DNA of the CDR3: TGTGCCAGCAGCCCGAATTACGAGCAGTACTTC. The encoded protein is CASSPNYEQYF.

The chain joins TRBV7-8 to TRBJ1-5, with D perhaps matching TRBD1 (5 bases). The germline V gene encodes CDR1 SGHVS and CDR2 FQNEAQ. The CDR3 extends over 14 amino acids. V was cut by 4 bases and J by 3 bases, with 10 bases left in between. The CDR3 nucleotides read TGTGCCAGCAGCTACTCAGGGACCAATCAGCCCCAGCATTTT. Protein product: CASSYSGTNQPQHF.

This clone showed up just a few times. The chain links TRBV4-1 to TRBJ1-5; no firm D call. Germline values: CDR1 MGHRA, CDR2 YSYEKL. This CDR3 spans 13 amino acids. Trimming cost V 1 base and J 11 bases, with 12 bases left between them. The chain's CDR3 is CASSQGVEVAQHF. In DNA, the CDR3 is TGCGCCAGCAGCCAAGGAGTCGAGGTGGCCCAGCATTTT.

The sample holds one count of this clone. This rearrangement joins TRBV2 to TRBJ2-2; either TRBD1 or TRBD2 may fit D (5 bases each). Germline V CDR1 and CDR2: SNHLY, FYNNEI. CDR3 length: 13 residues. The germline V and J ends were trimmed by 8 bases and 6 bases, with 13 bases remaining between them. The chain's CDR3 is CASLRGAAGELFF. CDR3 nucleotide sequence: TGTGCCAGCCTGAGGGGCGCGGCCGGGGAGCTGTTTTTT.

The rearrangement joins TRBV6-1 to TRBJ1-1; D ambiguous. The CDR3 is 15 amino acids. Deletions cut 3 bases from V and 3 bases from J, with 14 bases between. CDR1 is MNHNS, CDR2 SASEGT, per germline. CDR3 DNA sequence: TGTGCCAGCAGTGACGCCTCCGGGGTGTACACTGAAGCTTTCTTT. Its translation: CASSDASGVYTEAFF.

This clone was seen only a few times. The chain recombines TRBV19 with TRBJ2-1; perhaps TRBD1 as D (6 bases). The length of the CDR3 is 14 residues. Germline-derived CDR1 and CDR2 are LNHDA and SQIVND (reference sequence). Deletions cut 8 bases from V and 0 bases from J, with 11 bases between. CDR3 amino acids: CASETGSSYNEQFF. CDR3 bases: TGTGCCAGTGAGACAGGAAGCTCCTACAATGAGCAGTTCTTC. Full variable domain (remainder filled in from reference TRBV19 and TRBJ2-1): DGGITQSPKYLFRKEGQNVTLSCEQNLNHDAMYWYRQDPGQGLRLIYYSQIVNDFQKGDIAEGYSVSREKKESFPLTVTSAQKNPTAFYLCASETGSSYNEQFFGPGTRLTVL.